Reported below is one T cell receptor (beta chain). Its antigen is not identified. The data derive from a study of T cells expressing NK-cell markers. Study information: It was sorted CD3+CD56+NKG2C+, CD3+CD56+NKG2C- and CD3+CD56-NKG2C+ T cells that supplied the TCR beta repertoires.

The CDR3 has 15 amino acids. General study results and limits: CD8+ T cells in 5 or 6 donors included dominant NKG2C+ clonotypes at about 1.0-7.5%. For a few donors, these clonotypes were likewise the leading ones in the CD3+CD56-NKG2C+ fraction. Evidence did not settle whether expanded NKG2C+ T cell clones targeted HCMV.

With the 5' RACE reads reprocessed, TCRdb shows one record per CDR3 protein and no DNA. The sample holds hundreds of thousands of distinct CDR3 sequences. This clonotype originated in a man younger than 35 in good health. Specimen: blood T cells: a sorted CD56 or NKG2C T cell subset, CD4+ or CD8+ T cells, or bulk PBMC T cells (not recorded which). V usage is TRBV12-3 or TRBV12-4 and J usage is TRBJ1-5; the TCRdb D gene call, TRBD1, has no DNA to confirm it. The CDR3 is CASSSDRPRDQPQHF.